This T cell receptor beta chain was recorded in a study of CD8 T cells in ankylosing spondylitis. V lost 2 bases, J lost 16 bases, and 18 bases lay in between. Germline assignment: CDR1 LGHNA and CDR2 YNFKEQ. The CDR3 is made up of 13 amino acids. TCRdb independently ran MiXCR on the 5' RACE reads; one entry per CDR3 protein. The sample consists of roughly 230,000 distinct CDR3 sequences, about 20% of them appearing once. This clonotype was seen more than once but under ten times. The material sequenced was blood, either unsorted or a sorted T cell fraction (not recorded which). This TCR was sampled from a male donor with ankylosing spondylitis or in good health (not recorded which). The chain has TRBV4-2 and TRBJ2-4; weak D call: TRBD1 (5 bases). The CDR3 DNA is TGTGCCAGCAGCCAAAGCATACAGGATTCCCCTTACTTC. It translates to CASSQSIQDSPYF.